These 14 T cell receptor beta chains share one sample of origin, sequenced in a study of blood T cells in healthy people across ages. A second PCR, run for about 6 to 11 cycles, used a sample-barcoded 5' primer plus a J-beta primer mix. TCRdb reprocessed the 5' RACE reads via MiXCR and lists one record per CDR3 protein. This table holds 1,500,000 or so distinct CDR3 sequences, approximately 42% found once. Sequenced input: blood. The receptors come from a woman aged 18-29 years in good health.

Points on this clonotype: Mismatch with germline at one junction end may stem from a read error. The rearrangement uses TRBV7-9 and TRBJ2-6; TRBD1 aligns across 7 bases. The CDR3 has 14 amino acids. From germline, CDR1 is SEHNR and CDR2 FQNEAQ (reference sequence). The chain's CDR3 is CTSSFRDSPRVLTF. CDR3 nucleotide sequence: TGTACCAGCAGCTTTCGGGACAGCCCGCGGGTCCTGACTTTC.

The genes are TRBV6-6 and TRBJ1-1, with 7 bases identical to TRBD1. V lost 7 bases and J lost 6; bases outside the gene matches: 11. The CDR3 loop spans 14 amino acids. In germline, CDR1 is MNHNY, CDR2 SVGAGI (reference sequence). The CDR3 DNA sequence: TGTGCCAGCACCCTACAGGGGTTGGTCGCTGAAGCTTTCTTT. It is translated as CASTLQGLVAEAFF.

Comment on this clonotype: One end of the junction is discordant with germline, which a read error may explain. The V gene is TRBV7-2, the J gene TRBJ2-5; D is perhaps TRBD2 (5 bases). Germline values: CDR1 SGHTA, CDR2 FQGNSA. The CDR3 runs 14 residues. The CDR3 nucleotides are TGTGCCAGCAGCTTAGGTGGGAGACAAGGGACCCAGTACTTC. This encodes CASSLGGRQGTQYF.

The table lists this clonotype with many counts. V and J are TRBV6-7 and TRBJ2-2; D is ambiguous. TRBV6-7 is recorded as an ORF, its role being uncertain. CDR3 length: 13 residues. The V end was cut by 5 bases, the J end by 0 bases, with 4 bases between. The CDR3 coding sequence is TGTGCCAGCAGTCCTTCGAACACCGGGGAGCTGTTTTTT. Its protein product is CASSPSNTGELFF.

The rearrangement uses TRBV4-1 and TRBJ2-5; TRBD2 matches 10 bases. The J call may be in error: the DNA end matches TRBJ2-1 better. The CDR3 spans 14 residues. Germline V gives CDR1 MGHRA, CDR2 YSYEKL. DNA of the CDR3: TGCGCCAGCAGCCAAGACACTAGCGGGGAGACCCAGTTCTTC. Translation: CASSQDTSGETQFF.

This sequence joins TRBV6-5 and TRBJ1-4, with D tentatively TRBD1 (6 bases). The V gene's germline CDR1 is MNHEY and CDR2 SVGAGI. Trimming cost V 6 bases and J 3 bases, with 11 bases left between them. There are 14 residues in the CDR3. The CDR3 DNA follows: TGTGCCAGCAGCCCCAGGGGACCTAATGAAAAACTGTTTTTT. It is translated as CASSPRGPNEKLFF.

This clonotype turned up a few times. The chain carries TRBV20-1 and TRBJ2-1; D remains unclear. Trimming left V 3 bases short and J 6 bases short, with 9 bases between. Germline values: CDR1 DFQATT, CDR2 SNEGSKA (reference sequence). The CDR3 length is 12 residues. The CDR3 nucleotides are TGCAGTGCTAGCGGAGAATCCAATGAGCAGTTCTTC. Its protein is CSASGESNEQFF.

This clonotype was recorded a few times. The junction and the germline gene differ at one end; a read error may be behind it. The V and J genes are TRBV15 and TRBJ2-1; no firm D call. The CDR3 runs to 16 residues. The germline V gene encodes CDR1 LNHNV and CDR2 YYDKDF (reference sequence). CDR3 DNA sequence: TGTGCCACCAACAGAGATTTGACCGAGACCCTCAATGAGCAGTTCTTC. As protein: CATNRDLTETLNEQFF.

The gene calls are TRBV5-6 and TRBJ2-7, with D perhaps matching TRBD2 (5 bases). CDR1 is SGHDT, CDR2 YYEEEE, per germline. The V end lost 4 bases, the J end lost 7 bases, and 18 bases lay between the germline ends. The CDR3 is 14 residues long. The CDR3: CASSTGLLTGEQYF. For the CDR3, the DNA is TGTGCCAGCAGCACCGGACTCCTCACGGGGGAGCAGTACTTC.

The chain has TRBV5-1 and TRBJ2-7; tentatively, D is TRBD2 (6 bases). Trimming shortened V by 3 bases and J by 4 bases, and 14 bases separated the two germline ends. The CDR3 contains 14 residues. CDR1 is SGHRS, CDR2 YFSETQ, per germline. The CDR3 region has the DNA TGCGCCAGCAGCTCGGGGGTCCAGACGTACGAGCAGTACTTC. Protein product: CASSSGVQTYEQYF.

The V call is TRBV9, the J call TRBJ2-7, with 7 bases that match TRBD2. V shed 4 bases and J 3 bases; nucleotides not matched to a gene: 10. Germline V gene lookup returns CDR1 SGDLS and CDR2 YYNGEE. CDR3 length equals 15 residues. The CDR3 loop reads CASSPKGGSHYEQYF. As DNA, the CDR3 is TGTGCCAGCAGCCCTAAGGGCGGGAGTCACTACGAGCAGTACTTC.

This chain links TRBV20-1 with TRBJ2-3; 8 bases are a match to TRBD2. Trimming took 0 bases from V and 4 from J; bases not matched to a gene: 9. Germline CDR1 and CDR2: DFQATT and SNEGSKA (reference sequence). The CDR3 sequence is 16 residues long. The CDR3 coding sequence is TGCAGTGCTAGAGATTTTTCGGCGGGGGGCCCAGATACGCAGTATTTT. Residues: CSARDFSAGGPDTQYF.

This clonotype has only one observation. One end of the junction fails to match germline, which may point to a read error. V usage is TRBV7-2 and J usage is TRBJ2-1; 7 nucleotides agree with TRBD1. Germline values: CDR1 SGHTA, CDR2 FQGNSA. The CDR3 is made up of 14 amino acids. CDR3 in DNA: TGTGCCAGCAGCTTAGCAGGGGGCCTGAATGAGCTGTTCTTC. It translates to CASSLAGGLNELFF.

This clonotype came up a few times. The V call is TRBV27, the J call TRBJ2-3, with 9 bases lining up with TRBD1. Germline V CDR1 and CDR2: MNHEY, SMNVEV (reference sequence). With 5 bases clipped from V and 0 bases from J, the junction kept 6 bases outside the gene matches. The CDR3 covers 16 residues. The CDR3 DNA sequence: TGTGCCAGCAGTCTCCGGGACAGGGCAAGCACAGATACGCAGTATTTT. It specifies CASSLRDRASTDTQYF.